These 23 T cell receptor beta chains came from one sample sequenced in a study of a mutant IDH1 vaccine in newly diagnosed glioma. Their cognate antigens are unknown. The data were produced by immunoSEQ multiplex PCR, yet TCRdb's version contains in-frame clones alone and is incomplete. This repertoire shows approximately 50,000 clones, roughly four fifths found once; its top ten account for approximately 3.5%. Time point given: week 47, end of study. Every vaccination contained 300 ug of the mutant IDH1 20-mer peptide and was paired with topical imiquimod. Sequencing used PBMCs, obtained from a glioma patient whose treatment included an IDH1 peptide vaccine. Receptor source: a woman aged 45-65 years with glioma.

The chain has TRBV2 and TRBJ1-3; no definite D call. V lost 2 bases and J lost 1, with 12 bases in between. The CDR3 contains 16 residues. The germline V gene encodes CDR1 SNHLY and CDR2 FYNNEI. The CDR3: CASSEKPSLSGNTIYF. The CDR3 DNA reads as TGTGCCAGCAGTGAAAAGCCCAGTTTGTCTGGAAACACCATATATTTT.

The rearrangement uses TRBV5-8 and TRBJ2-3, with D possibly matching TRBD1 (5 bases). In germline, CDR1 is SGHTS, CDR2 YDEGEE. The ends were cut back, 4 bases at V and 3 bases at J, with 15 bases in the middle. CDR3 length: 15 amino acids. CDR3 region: CASSRRTRKTDTQYF. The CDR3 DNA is TGTGCCAGCAGCAGAAGGACAAGGAAAACAGATACGCAGTATTTT.

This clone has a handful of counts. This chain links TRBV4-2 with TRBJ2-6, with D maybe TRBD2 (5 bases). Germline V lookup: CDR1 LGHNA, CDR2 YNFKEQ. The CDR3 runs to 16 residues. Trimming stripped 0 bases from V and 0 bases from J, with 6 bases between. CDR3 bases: TGTGCCAGCAGCCAAGATGGGAGCTCTGGGGCCAACGTCCTGACTTTC. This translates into CASSQDGSSGANVLTF.

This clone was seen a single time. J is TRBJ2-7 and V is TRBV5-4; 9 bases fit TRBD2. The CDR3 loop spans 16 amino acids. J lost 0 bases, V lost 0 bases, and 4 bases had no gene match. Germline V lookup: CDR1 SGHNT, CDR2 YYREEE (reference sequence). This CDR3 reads CASSLVSGGPSYEQYF. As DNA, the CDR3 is TGTGCCAGCAGCTTGGTTAGCGGGGGCCCCTCCTACGAGCAGTACTTC. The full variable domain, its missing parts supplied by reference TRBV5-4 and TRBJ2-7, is ETGVTQSPTHLIKTRGQQVTLRCSSQSGHNTVSWYQQALGQGPQFIFQYYREEENGRGNFPPRFSGLQFPNYSSELNVNALELDDSALYLCASSLVSGGPSYEQYFGPGTRLTVT.

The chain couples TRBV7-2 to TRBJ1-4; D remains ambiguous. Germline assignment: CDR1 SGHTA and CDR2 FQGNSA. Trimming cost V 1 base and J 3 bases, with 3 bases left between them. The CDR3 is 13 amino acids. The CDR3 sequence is CASSLEPNEKLFF. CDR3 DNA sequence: TGTGCCAGCAGCTTAGAGCCTAATGAAAAACTGTTTTTT. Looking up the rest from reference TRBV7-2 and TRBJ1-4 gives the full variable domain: GAGVSQSPSNKVTEKGKDVELRCDPISGHTALYWYRQSLGQGLEFLIYFQGNSAPDKSGLPSDRFSAERTGGSVSTLTIQRTQQEDSAVYLCASSLEPNEKLFFGSGTQLSVL.

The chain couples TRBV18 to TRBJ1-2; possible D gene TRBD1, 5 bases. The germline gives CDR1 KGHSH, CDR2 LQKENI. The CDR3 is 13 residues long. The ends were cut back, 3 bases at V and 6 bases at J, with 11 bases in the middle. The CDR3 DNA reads TGTGCCAGCTCACCTCAGGGAGCTAATGGCTACACCTTC. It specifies CASSPQGANGYTF.

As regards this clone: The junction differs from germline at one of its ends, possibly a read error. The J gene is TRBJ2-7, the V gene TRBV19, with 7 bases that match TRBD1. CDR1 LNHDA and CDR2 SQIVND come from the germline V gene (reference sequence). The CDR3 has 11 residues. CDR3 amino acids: CASSAAGTVIF. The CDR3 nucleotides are TGTGCCAGTAGTGCGGCCGGGACAGTCATTTTC.

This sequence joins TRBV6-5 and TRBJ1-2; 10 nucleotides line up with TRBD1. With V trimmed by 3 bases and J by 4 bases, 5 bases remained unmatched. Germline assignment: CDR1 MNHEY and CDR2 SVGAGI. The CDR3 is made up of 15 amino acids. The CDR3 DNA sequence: TGTGCCAGCAGTTATCGGGACAGGGGTTTCTATGGCTACACCTTC. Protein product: CASSYRDRGFYGYTF.

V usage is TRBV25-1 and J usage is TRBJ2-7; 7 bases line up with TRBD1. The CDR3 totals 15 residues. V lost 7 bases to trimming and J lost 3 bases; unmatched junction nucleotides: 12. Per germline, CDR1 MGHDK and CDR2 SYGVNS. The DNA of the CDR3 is TGTGCCAGCACTCATGGCAGGGGGAACTTCTACGAGCAGTACTTC. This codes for CASTHGRGNFYEQYF.

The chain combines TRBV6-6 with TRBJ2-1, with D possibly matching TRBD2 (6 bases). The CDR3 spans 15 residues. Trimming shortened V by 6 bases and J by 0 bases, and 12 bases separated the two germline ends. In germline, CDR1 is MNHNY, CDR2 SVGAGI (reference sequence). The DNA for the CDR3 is TGTGCCAGCAGCCCCGTGGGACTCTCCTACAATGAGCAGTTCTTC. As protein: CASSPVGLSYNEQFF.

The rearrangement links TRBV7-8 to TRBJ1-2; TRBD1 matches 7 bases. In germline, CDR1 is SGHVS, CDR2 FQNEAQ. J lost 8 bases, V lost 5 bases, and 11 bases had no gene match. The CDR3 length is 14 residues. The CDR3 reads CASSPLDREGGYTF. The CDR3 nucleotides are TGTGCCAGCAGCCCTCTAGACAGGGAGGGGGGCTACACCTTC. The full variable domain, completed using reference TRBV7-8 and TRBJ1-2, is GAGVSQSPRYKVAKRGQDVALRCDPISGHVSLFWYQQALGQGPEFLTYFQNEAQLDKSGLPSDRFFAERPEGSVSTLKIQRTQQEDSAVYLCASSPLDREGGYTFGSGTRLTVV.

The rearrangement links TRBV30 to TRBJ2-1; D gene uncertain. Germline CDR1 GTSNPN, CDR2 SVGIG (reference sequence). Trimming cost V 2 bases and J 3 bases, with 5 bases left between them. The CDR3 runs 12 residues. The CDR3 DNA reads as TGTGCCTGGAGTCCAGTCTACAATGAGCAGTTCTTC. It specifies CAWSPVYNEQFF.

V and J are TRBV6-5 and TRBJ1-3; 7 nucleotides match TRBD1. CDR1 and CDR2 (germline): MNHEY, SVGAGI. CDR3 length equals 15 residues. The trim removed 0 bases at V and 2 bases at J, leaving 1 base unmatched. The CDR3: CASSYSRGPGNTIYF. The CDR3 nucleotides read TGTGCCAGCAGTTACTCAAGGGGGCCTGGAAACACCATATATTTT.

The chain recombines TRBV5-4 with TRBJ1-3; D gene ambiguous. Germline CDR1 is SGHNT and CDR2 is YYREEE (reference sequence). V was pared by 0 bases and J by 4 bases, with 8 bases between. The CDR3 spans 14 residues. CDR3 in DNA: TGTGCCAGCAGCTTGGGGATTGAGGGAAACACCATATATTTT. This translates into CASSLGIEGNTIYF.

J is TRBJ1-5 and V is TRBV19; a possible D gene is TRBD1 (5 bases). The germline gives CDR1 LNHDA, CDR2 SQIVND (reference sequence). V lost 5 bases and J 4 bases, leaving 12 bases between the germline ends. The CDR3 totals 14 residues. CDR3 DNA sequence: TGTGCCAGTAGTGTTGGACATCCGAATCAGCCCCAGCATTTT. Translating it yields CASSVGHPNQPQHF.

The CDR3 DNA is TGCGCCAGCAGACTTCAGACAGGCAGCACAGATACGCAGTATTTT. It encodes CASRLQTGSTDTQYF. The J gene is TRBJ2-3, the V gene TRBV5-1; a possible D gene is TRBD1 (6 bases). The CDR3 length is 15 residues. Trimming shortened V by 5 bases and J by 0 bases, and 13 bases separated the two germline ends. In germline, CDR1 is SGHRS, CDR2 YFSETQ.

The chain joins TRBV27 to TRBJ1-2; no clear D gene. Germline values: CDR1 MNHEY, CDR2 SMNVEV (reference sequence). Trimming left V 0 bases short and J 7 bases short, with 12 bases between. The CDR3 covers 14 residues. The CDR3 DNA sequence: TGTGCCAGCAGTTTATCGCATGGCAGCTGTGGCTACACCTTC. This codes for CASSLSHGSCGYTF.

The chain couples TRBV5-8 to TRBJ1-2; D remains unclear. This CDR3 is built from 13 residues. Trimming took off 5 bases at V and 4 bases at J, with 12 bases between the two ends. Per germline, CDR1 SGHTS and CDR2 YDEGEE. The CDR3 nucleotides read TGTGCCAGCAGTGCCAATTTTATCTATGGCTACACCTTC. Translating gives CASSANFIYGYTF.

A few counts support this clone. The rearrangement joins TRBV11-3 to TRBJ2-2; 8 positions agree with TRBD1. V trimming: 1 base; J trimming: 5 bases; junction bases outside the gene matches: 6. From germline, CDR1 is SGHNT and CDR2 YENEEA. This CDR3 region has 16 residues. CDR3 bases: TGTGCCAGCAGCTTAGCATGGACAGGGAGGACCGGGGAGCTGTTTTTT. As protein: CASSLAWTGRTGELFF.

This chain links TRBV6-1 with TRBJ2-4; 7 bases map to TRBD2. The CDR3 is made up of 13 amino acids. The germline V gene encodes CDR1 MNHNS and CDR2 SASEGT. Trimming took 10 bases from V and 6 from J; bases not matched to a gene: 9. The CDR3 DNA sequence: TGTGCCATTCGGTCGGGGGAGGGAAACATTCAGTACTTC. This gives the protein CAIRSGEGNIQYF.

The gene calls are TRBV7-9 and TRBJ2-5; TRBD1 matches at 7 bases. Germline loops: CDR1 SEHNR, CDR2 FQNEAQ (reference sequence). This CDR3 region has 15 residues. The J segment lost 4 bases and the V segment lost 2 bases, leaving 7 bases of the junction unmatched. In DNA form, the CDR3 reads TGTGCCAGCAGCTTACAGCGACAGGGTGGAGAGACCCAGTACTTC. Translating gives CASSLQRQGGETQYF.

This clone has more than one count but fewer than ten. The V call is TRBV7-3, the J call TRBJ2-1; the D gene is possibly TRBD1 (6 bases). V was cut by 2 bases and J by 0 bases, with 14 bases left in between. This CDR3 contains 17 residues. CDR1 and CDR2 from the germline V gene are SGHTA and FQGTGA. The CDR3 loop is CASSLQSGRGSYNEQFF. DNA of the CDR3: TGTGCCAGCAGCTTACAGTCGGGCAGGGGCTCCTACAATGAGCAGTTCTTC.

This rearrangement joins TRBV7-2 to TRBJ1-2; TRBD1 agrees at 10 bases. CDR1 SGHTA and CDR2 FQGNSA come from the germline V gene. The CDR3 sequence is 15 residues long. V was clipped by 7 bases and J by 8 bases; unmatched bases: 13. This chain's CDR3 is CASNRRQGALEGYTF. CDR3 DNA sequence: TGTGCCAGCAACAGACGACAGGGGGCTTTGGAGGGCTACACCTTC.